This T cell receptor (beta chain) was identified during a study of T cells in Graves' hyperthyroidism and ophthalmopathy (dated by TCRdb to about 2019). About the investigation overall: Peripheral blood was collected at initial diagnosis, before any treatment. A discovery cohort of around 98 patients, approximately 44 with Graves' ophthalmopathy and fewer than 65 with stable Graves' hyperthyroidism, was used to find distinguishing TCR V-J signatures. Prospective prediction of ophthalmopathy was tested in an independent validation cohort of 18 to 20 hyperthyroidism patients and around 16 patients who later progressed to ophthalmopathy. For training and testing, the 80 to 100 patients in the discovery cohort were randomly divided in a 7:3 ratio. In more than 5 Graves' hyperthyroidism patients, the study also compared T-cell repertoires from thyroid tissue with T-cell repertoires from blood. After blood sampling, hyperthyroidism patients were treated with methimazole at a starting dose of 30 mg daily, and ophthalmopathy patients were treated with high-dose intravenous methylprednisolone. The paper reports TCR Vbeta CDR3 sequencing of about 140 peripheral blood samples: some 44 ophthalmopathy, about 75 hyperthyroidism and 17 progressor patients. Overall study outcomes, separate from this receptor: Most expanded thyroid clonotypes (frequency above 0.001) were also found in blood, which suggests that blood repertoires may mirror thyroid immune responses. Sample size was not statistically predetermined, and blinding of investigators to group allocation was not performed. A model built on a 13 V-J signature distinguished ophthalmopathy from stable hyperthyroidism, reaching 87.88% sensitivity and about 81% specificity in cross-validation and 80%/75% in testing. During validation, the model predicted progression to ophthalmopathy a median of about 5.9 months ahead of onset, with roughly 65% sensitivity and around 73% specificity.

As concerns this clonotype: Its binding antigen is unknown. Within one base of it there is no much larger clone, and no base qualities were kept.

The TCR beta CDR3 regions were amplified from the RNA transcripts. A first-round RT-PCR of the TCR CDR3 used the HTBI primer set with the Qiagen OneStep RT-PCR kit. The libraries were constructed in a second round of multiplex PCR and then size-selected and purified. Sequencing of the libraries was done on an Illumina HiSeq2000 using paired-end 100 bp reads. In the paper's pipeline: SOAPnuke was used to process the raw data, throwing out any read that contained adapters or uncalled bases, had a mean Phred below 15, or lacked an exact constant-primer or identifier match. COPE v1.2.5 was used to merge high-quality paired reads, and clonotypes were defined as unique nucleotide sequences. Clonotypes were aligned to IMGT TRBV, TRBD and TRBJ reference segments using MiTCR v1.1. Analysis was restricted to V-J combinations with a frequency above 0.0001, which covered just over 98% of repertoires. The TCS score was defined as the ratio of F50 (clonal expansion) to E x V (chaos), calculated using BLOSUM62-based TCRdist between CDR3 peptides within each V-J. Welch's t-statistics and random forest reduced 500 to 550 V-J features to 10 to 15, which were used in a naive Bayes classifier (R e1071). TCRdb itself trimmed the public reads at Q25 with fastp, ran MiXCR and retained productive beta chains. Rows with one shared CDR3 protein collapse into an entry with the most common genes and DNA. For this entry, the V and J calls and clone size follow TCRdb and not the study's own pipeline. This sample comprises a few hundred thousand distinct CDR3 sequences, about a sixth of them detected only once. The ten largest clones add up to under 8% of the sample.

Stable Graves' hyperthyroidism was defined as no progression to ophthalmopathy during 18 months of follow-up. Hyperthyroidism patients were newly diagnosed, with disease duration under 2 months, and aged 18 to 65 years. The study excluded patients with uncontrolled infections, other autoimmune diseases, pregnancy or lactation. Diagnoses relied on clinical symptoms, serum thyroxine and TRAb, thyroid ultrasound and orbital computed tomography. PBMCs were isolated from approximately 10 ml of fresh peripheral blood by Ficoll-Paque density gradient centrifugation. Trizol reagent was used to extract total RNA, and RNA quality was then checked on an Agilent 2100 Bioanalyzer. The CDR3 measures 15 amino acids from cysteine to phenylalanine. CDR3 DNA only is kept here, 45 bases in frame from base 1. The junction carries 16 bases between V and J, which are trimmed by 6 bases and 5 bases respectively. Reading the germline V gene gives CDR1 MDHEN and CDR2 SYDVKM.

The origin of this receptor is a woman aged 25 to 39 with Graves' hyperthyroidism. Here the chain combines TRBV28 and TRBJ2-2; a tentative D match to TRBD2 spans 7 bases. Sample: blood. The base sequence is TGTGCCAGCAGACAAGGGGGGGGGGGGACCGGGGAGCTGTTTTTT. It codes for CASRQGGGGTGELFF.